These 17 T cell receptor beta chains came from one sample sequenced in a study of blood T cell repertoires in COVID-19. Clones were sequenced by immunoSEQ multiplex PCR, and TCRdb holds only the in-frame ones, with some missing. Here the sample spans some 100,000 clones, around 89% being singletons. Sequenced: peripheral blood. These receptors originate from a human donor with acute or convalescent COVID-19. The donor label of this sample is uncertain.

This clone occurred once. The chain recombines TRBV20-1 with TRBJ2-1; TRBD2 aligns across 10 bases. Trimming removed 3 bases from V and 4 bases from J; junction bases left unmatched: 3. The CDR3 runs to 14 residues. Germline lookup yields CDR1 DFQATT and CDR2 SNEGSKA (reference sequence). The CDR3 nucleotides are TGCAGTGCTAGTGGGACTAGCGTGTACAATGAGCAGTTCTTC. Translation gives CSASGTSVYNEQFF.

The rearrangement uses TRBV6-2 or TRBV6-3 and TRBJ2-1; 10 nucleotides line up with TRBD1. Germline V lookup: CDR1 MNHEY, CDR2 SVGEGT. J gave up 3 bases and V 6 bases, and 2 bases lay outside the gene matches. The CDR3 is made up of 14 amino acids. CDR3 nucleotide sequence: TGTGCCAGCAGCCGGACAGGGGGCTACAATGAGCAGTTCTTC. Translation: CASSRTGGYNEQFF.

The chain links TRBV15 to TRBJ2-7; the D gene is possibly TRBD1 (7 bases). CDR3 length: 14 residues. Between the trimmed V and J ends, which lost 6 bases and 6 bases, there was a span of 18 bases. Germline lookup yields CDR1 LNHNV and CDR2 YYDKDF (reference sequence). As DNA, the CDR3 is TGTGCCACCAGAGACAGGGAGGTGAGGTCCGAGCAGTACTTC. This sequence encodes CATRDREVRSEQYF.

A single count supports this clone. The CDR3, as DNA: TGTGCCAGCAGTGAAGGGGGGCGACAGCCCCAGCATTTT. Protein sequence: CASSEGGRQPQHF. This sequence joins TRBV2 and TRBJ1-5, with D tentatively TRBD1 (6 bases). The CDR3 covers 13 residues. Germline CDR1 reads SNHLY; CDR2 reads FYNNEI. Trimming pared 1 base from V and 7 bases from J, leaving 8 bases between.

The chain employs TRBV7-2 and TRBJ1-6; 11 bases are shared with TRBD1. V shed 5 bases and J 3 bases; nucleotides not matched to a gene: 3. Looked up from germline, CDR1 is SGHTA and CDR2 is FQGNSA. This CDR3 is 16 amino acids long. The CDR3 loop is CASSPDRGLYNSPLHF. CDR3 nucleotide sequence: TGTGCCAGCAGCCCGGACAGGGGGCTCTATAATTCACCCCTCCACTTT. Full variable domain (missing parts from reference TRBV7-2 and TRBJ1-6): GAGVSQSPSNKVTEKGKDVELRCDPISGHTALYWYRQSLGQGLEFLIYFQGNSAPDKSGLPSDRFSAERTGGSVSTLTIQRTQQEDSAVYLCASSPDRGLYNSPLHFGNGTRLTVT.

CDR3 residues: CASSFPSGYGELFF. In nucleotides, the CDR3 is TGTGCCAGTAGCTTCCCTTCGGGGTACGGGGAGCTGTTTTTT. The rearrangement uses TRBV19 and TRBJ2-2, with a tentative D call TRBD2 (5 bases). The ends were cut back, 6 bases at V and 7 bases at J, with 15 bases in the middle. The germline gives CDR1 LNHDA, CDR2 SQIVND (reference sequence). The CDR3 is 14 residues long.

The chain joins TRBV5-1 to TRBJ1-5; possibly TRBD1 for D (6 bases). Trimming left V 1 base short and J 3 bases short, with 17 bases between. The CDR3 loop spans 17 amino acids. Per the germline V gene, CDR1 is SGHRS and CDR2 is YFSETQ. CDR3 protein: CASSLYPGQGINQPQHF. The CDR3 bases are TGCGCCAGCAGCTTGTATCCTGGTCAGGGGATCAATCAGCCCCAGCATTTT.

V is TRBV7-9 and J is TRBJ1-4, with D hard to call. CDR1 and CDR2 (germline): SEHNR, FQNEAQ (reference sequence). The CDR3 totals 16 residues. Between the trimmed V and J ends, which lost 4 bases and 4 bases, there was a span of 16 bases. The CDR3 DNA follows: TGTGCCAGCAGCTCCCTCGAGGGCAAGCGTAATGAAAAACTGTTTTTT. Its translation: CASSSLEGKRNEKLFF. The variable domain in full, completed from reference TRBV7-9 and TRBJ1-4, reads DTGVSQNPRHKITKRGQNVTFRCDPISEHNRLYWYRQTLGQGPEFLTYFQNEAQLEKSRLLSDRFSAERPKGSFSTLEIQRTEQGDSAMYLCASSSLEGKRNEKLFFGSGTQLSVL.

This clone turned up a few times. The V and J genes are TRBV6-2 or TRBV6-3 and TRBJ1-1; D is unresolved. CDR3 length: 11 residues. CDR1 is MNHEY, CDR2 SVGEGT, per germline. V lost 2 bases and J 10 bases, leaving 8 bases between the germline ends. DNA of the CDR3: TGTGCCAGCAGTTACGTCGGAGGAGCTTTCTTT. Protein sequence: CASSYVGGAFF.

CDR3 in amino acids: CASTQGQGEFF. In DNA form, the CDR3 reads TGTGCCAGCACCCAGGGGCAGGGAGAGTTCTTC. The V call is TRBV6-5, the J call TRBJ2-1; tentatively, D is TRBD1 (6 bases). Trimming pared 7 bases from V and 14 bases from J, leaving 15 bases between. Germline V CDR1 and CDR2: MNHEY, SVGAGI. CDR3 length equals 11 residues.

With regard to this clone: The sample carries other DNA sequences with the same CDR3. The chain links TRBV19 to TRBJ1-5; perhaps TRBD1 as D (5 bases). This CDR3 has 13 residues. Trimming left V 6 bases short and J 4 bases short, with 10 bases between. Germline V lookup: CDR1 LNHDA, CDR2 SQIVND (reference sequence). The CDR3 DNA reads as TGTGCCAGTAGAGGACACAGGAATCAGCCCCAGCATTTT. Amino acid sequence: CASRGHRNQPQHF.

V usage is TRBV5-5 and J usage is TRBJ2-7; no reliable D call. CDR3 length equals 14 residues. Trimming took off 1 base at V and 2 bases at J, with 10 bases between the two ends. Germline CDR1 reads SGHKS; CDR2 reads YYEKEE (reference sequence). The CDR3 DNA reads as TGTGCCAGCAGCTTGACGACTCTAACCTACGAGCAGTACTTC. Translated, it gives CASSLTTLTYEQYF. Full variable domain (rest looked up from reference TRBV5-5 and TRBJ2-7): DAGVTQSPTHLIKTRGQQVTLRCSPISGHKSVSWYQQVLGQGPQFIFQYYEKEERGRGNFPDRFSARQFPNYSSELNVNALLLGDSALYLCASSLTTLTYEQYFGPGTRLTVT.

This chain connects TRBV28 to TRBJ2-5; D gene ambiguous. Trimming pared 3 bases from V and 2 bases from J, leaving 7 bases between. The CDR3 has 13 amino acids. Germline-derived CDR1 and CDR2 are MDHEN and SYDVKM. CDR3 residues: CASSLARQETQYF. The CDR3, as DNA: TGTGCCAGCAGTTTGGCGCGGCAAGAGACCCAGTACTTC.

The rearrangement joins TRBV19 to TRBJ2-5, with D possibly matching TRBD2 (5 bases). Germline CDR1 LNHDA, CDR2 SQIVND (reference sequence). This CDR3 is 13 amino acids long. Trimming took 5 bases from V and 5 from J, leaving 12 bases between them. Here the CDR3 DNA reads TGTGCCAGTAGTCCGTCCGGGGTGGAGACCCAGTACTTC. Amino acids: CASSPSGVETQYF.

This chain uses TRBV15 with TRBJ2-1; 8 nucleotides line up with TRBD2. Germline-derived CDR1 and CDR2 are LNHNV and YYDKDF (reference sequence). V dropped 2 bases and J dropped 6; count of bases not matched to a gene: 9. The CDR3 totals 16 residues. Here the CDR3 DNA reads TGTGCCACCAGCAGATTTCGGGCGGGAGGTGGCAATGAGCAGTTCTTC. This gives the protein CATSRFRAGGGNEQFF.

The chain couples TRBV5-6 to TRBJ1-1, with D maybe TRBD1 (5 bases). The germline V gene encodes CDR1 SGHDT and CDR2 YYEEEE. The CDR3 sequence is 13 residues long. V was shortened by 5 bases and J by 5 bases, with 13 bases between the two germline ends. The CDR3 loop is CASSTGVGTEAFF. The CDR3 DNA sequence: TGTGCCAGCAGTACAGGTGTGGGTACTGAAGCTTTCTTT.

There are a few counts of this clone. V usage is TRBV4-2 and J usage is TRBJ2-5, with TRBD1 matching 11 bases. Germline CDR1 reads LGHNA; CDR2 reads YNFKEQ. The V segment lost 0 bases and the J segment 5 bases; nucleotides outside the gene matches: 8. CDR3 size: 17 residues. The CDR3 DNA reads TGTGCCAGCAGCCAAGATCCCGGACAGGGGGCCCTGGAGACCCAGTACTTC. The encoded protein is CASSQDPGQGALETQYF.